A single sample gave rise to the 12 T cell receptor beta chains below, sequenced in a study of identical twins. TCRdb recomputed calls from the 5' RACE reads with MiXCR, one row per CDR3 protein. The sample has fewer than 800,000 distinct CDR3 sequences, less than 9% seen once. These same data were also listed under a study on yellow fever vaccine responses in identical twins.

Sequences were obtained from PBMCs. The receptor set was obtained from a woman under 30 in good health.

This clonotype was seen only a few times. The CDR3 DNA sequence: TGTGCCAGCAGGGACGTGACTAGCGGGGGAAAGCAGTTCTTC. Its protein product is CASRDVTSGGKQFF. The rearrangement uses TRBV6-1 and TRBJ2-1; 12 nucleotides match TRBD2. The CDR3 has 14 amino acids. V trimming: 6 bases; J trimming: 11 bases; junction bases outside the gene matches: 8. CDR1 and CDR2 (germline): MNHNS, SASEGT.

The sample holds a few counts of this clonotype. The CDR3 protein is CASSHPGLAGERGKNIQYF. In nucleotides, the CDR3 is TGCGCCAGCAGCCATCCAGGACTAGCGGGGGAAAGGGGCAAAAACATTCAGTACTTC. This rearrangement joins TRBV4-1 to TRBJ2-4; 13 bases agree with TRBD2. The CDR3 length is 19 residues. Trimming took 3 bases from V and 3 from J; bases not matched to a gene: 11. In germline, CDR1 is MGHRA, CDR2 YSYEKL.

This chain joins TRBV15 and TRBJ1-1, with D unresolved. The CDR3 totals 14 residues. Germline CDR1 reads LNHNV; CDR2 reads YYDKDF (reference sequence). V was shortened by 0 bases and J by 1 base, with 6 bases between the two germline ends. The CDR3 coding sequence is TGTGCCACCAGCAGAGATATACAGAACACTGAAGCTTTCTTT. Its translation: CATSRDIQNTEAFF. The variable domain in full, with the rest retrieved from reference TRBV15 and TRBJ1-1, is DAMVIQNPRYQVTQFGKPVTLSCSQTLNHNVMYWYQQKSSQAPKLLFHYYDKDFNNEADTPDNFQSRRPNTSFCFLDIRSPGLGDTAMYLCATSRDIQNTEAFFGQGTRLTVV.

The V call is TRBV12-3 or TRBV12-4, the J call TRBJ2-7, with D hard to call. The CDR3 sequence is 14 residues long. The V gene lost 4 bases and the J gene lost 4 bases, with 14 bases spanning the gap. The CDR3 sequence: CASSYCREIYEQYV. The CDR3 DNA is TGTGCCAGCAGTTATTGTCGAGAGATTTACGAGCAGTACGTC.

The V gene is TRBV6-1, the J gene TRBJ2-1; TRBD2 agrees at 9 bases. V gave up 5 bases and J gave up 6 bases; unmatched junction bases: 14. CDR3 size: 17 residues. CDR1 and CDR2 from the germline V gene are MNHNS and SASEGT. The CDR3 coding sequence is TGTGCCAGCAGTAGAAGATTAAGGGGCGGGGGGGGCAATGAGCAGTTCTTC. It translates to CASSRRLRGGGGNEQFF.

In this sample, this clonotype turned up many times. The chain carries TRBV12-3 or TRBV12-4 and TRBJ1-2, with D tentatively TRBD1 (6 bases). V lost 8 bases and J lost 3, with 13 bases in between. The CDR3 sequence is 13 residues long. This chain's CDR3 is CASGAGADYGYTF. In nucleotides, the CDR3 is TGTGCCAGCGGGGCGGGGGCGGACTATGGCTACACCTTC.

The table lists this clonotype with many counts. In nucleotides, the CDR3 is TGTGCCAGCAGCGGACAGGGTTTAGTCCCTAATTCACCCCTCCACTTT. It codes for CASSGQGLVPNSPLHF. The rearrangement links TRBV7-2 to TRBJ1-6, with TRBD1 matching over 8 bases. The CDR3 length is 16 residues. V dropped 5 bases and J dropped 6; count of bases not matched to a gene: 9. CDR1 is SGHTA, CDR2 FQGNSA, per germline.

This clonotype was observed many times. The chain links TRBV15 to TRBJ2-5, with TRBD2 matching 7 bases. Germline V lookup: CDR1 LNHNV, CDR2 YYDKDF (reference sequence). The CDR3 has 16 residues. With V trimmed by 2 bases and J by 2 bases, 8 bases remained unmatched. The chain's CDR3 is CATSRSPSGGQETQYF. CDR3 DNA: TGTGCCACCAGCAGATCCCCTAGCGGAGGTCAAGAGACCCAGTACTTC.

This chain joins TRBV12-3 or TRBV12-4 and TRBJ1-2; 7 bases are shared with TRBD1. The CDR3 covers 12 residues. With 7 bases clipped from V and 6 bases from J, the junction kept 5 bases outside the gene matches. The CDR3 DNA is TGTGCCAGCATACGACAGGGTCATGGCTACACCTTC. It is translated as CASIRQGHGYTF.

Only a few counts were recorded for this clonotype. The chain employs TRBV6-5 and TRBJ2-3; possible D gene TRBD2, 5 bases. Per the germline V gene, CDR1 is MNHEY and CDR2 is SVGAGI. The CDR3 loop spans 17 amino acids. V was trimmed by 0 bases and J by 1 base, leaving 14 bases between them. In DNA form, the CDR3 reads TGTGCCAGCAGTTACTCACTCTCCCTGGGAGGCACAGATACGCAGTATTTT. Residues: CASSYSLSLGGTDTQYF.

This clonotype was observed a few times. This CDR3 is CSVEDREGLRHNEQFF. CDR3 DNA: TGCAGCGTTGAAGATCGAGAGGGCCTGAGGCACAATGAGCAGTTCTTC. The chain couples TRBV29-1 to TRBJ2-1; perhaps TRBD2 as D (5 bases). The CDR3 sequence is 16 residues long. Trimming pared 0 bases from V and 5 bases from J, leaving 17 bases between. The V gene's germline CDR1 is SQVTM and CDR2 ANQGSEA.

This clonotype was detected only a few times. The rearrangement links TRBV28 to TRBJ2-3; 11 bases are shared with TRBD2. V lost 2 bases and J lost 5; bases outside the gene matches: 3. Per germline, CDR1 MDHEN and CDR2 SYDVKM. The CDR3 has 15 amino acids. CDR3 DNA sequence: TGTGCCAGCAGTTTAATAGCGGGGGGGCAAGATACGCAGTATTTT. This encodes CASSLIAGGQDTQYF. The whole variable domain, filled in from reference TRBV28 and TRBJ2-3, reads DVKVTQSSRYLVKRTGEKVFLECVQDMDHENMFWYRQDPGLGLRLIYFSYDVKMKEKGDIPEGYSVSREKKERFSLILESASTNQTSMYLCASSLIAGGQDTQYFGPGTRLTVL.